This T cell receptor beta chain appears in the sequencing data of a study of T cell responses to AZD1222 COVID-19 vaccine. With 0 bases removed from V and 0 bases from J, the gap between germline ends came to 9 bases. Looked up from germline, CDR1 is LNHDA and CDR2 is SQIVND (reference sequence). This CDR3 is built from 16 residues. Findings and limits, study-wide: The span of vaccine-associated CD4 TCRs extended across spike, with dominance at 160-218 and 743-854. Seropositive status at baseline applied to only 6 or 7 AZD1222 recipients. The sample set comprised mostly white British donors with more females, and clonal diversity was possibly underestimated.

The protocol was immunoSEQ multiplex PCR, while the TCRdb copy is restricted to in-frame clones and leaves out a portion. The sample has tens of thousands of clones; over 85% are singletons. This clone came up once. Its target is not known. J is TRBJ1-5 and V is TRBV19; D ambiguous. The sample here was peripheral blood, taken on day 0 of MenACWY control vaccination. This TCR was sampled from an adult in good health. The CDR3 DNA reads TGTGCCAGTAGTATAGATTCTTGGGGTAGCAATCAGCCCCAGCATTTT. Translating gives CASSIDSWGSNQPQHF.